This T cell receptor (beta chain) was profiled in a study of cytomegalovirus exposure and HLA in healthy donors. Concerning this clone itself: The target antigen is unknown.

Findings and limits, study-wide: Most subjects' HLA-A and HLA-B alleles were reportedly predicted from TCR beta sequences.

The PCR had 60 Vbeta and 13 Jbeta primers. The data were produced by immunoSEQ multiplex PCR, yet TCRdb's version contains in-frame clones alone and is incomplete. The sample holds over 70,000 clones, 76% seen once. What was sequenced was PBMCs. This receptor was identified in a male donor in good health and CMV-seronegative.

The CDR3 loop is CASSSYSGGAYEQYF. The CDR3, as DNA: TGTGCCAGCAGCTCCTATAGCGGGGGCGCGTACGAGCAGTACTTC. V usage is TRBV11-3 and J usage is TRBJ2-7, with 9 nucleotides matching TRBD2. V dropped 4 bases and J dropped 4; count of bases not matched to a gene: 8. This CDR3 region has 15 residues. Looked up from germline, CDR1 is SGHNT and CDR2 is YENEEA.